The clone carrying this T cell receptor (beta chain) was recorded a few times. Its antigen is as yet unknown. Researchers attached unique molecular identifiers to individual cDNA molecules. Each CDR3 protein gets one entry after TCRdb re-called the 5' RACE reads with MiXCR. The repertoire holds about 99,000 distinct CDR3 sequences, roughly 17% seen once, with around 1.3% in the top ten. This sample was taken from a study of early T cells in non-severe SARS-CoV-2 infection. About the study: Bulk RNA from unsorted whole blood was sequenced; chains were unpaired.

Germline values: CDR1 SEHNR, CDR2 FQNEAQ (reference sequence). V lost 5 bases to trimming and J lost 3 bases, with 11 bases between them. This CDR3 has 13 residues. Findings and limits, study-wide: Reliance on VDJdb matching favored anti-spike CD8 responses; private and CD4 specificities were missed.

The receptor was derived from an adult who was a healthcare worker with PCR-confirmed SARS-CoV-2 infection or an uninfected control (not recorded which). V gene TRBV7-9 combines with J gene TRBJ2-7; either TRBD1 or TRBD2 may supply D (5 bases each). The sample was whole blood. The CDR3 loop is CASSRGAGYEQYF. In DNA form, the CDR3 reads TGTGCCAGCAGCCGGGGCGCCGGCTACGAGCAGTACTTC.